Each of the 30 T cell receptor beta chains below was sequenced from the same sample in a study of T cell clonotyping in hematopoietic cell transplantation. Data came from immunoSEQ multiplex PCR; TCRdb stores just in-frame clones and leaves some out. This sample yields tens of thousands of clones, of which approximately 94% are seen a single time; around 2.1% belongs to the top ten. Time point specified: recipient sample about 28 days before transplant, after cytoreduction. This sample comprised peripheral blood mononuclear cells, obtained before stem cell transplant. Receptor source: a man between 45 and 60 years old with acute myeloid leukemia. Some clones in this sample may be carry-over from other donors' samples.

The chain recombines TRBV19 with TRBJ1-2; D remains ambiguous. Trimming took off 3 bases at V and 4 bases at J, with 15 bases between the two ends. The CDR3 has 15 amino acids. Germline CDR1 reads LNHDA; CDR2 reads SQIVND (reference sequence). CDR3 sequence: CASSINSPGTYGYTF. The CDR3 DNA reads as TGTGCCAGTAGTATCAATTCTCCAGGCACCTATGGCTACACCTTC.

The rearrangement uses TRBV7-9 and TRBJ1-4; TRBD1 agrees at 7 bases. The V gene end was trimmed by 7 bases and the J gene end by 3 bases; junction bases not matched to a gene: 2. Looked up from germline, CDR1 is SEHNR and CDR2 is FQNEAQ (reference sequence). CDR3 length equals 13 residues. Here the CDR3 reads CASKGTANEKLFF. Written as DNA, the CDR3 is TGTGCCAGCAAGGGGACAGCTAATGAAAAACTGTTTTTT. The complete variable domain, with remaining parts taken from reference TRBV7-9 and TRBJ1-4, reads DTGVSQNPRHKITKRGQNVTFRCDPISEHNRLYWYRQTLGQGPEFLTYFQNEAQLEKSRLLSDRFSAERPKGSFSTLEIQRTEQGDSAMYLCASKGTANEKLFFGSGTQLSVL.

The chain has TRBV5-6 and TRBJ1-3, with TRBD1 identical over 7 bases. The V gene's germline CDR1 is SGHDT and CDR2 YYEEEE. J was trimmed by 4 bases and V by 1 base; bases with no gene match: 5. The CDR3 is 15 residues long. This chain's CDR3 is CASSLLQGRGNTIYF. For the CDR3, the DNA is TGTGCCAGCAGCTTGTTACAGGGGCGAGGAAACACCATATATTTT.

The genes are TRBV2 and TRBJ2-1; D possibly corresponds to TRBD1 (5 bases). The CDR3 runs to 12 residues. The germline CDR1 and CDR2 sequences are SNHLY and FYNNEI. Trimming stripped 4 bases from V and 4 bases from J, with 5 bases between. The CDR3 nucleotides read TGTGCCAGCAGTGCAGGGTACAATGAGCAGTTCTTC. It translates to CASSAGYNEQFF.

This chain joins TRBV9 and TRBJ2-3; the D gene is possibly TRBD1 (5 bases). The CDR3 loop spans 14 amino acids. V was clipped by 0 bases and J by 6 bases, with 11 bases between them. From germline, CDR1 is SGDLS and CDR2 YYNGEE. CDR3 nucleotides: TGTGCCAGCAGCGTAGGGCAGGGATGGGATACGCAGTATTTT. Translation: CASSVGQGWDTQYF.

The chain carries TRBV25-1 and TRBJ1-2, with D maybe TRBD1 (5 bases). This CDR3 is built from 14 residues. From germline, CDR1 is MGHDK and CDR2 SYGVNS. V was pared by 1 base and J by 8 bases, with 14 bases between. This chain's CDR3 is CASSEFRGGSGYTF. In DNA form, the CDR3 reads TGTGCCAGCAGTGAATTCCGGGGGGGATCAGGCTACACCTTC.

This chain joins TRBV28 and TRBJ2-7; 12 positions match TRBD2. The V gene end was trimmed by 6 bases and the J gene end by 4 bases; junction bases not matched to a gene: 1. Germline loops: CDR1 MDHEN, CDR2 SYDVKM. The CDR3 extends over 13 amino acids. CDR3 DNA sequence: TGTGCCAGCAGGACTAGCGGGAGTTACGAGCAGTACTTC. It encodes CASRTSGSYEQYF.

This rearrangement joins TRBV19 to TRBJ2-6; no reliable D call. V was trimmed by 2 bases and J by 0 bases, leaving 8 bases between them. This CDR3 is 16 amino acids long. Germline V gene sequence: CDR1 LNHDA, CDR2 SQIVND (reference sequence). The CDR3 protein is CASSIQGSSGANVLTF. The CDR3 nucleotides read TGTGCCAGTAGTATACAAGGCAGCTCTGGGGCCAACGTCCTGACTTTC.

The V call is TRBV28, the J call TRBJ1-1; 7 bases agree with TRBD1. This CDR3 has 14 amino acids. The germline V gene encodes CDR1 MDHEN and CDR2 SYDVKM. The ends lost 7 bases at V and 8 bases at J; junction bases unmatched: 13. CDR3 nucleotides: TGTGCCAGCACTCCCCCGGGACAGCTGTCCGAAGCTTTCTTT. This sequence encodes CASTPPGQLSEAFF. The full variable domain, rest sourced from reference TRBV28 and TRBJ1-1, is DVKVTQSSRYLVKRTGEKVFLECVQDMDHENMFWYRQDPGLGLRLIYFSYDVKMKEKGDIPEGYSVSREKKERFSLILESASTNQTSMYLCASTPPGQLSEAFFGQGTRLTVV.

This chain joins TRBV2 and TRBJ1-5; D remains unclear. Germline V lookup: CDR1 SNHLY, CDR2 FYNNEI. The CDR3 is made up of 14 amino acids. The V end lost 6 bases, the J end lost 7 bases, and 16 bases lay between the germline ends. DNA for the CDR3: TGTGCCAGCAGGGATAATCTTAGTGGACAGCCCCAGCATTTT. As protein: CASRDNLSGQPQHF.

DNA of the CDR3: TGTGCCAGCAGCGCCAACCCCGGGACTAGCGGGCTCGAGCAGTACTTC. This sequence encodes CASSANPGTSGLEQYF. The V call is TRBV2, the J call TRBJ2-7, with 12 bases fitting TRBD2. The ends lost 6 bases at V and 6 bases at J; junction bases unmatched: 12. The length of the CDR3 is 16 residues. Germline CDR1 reads SNHLY; CDR2 reads FYNNEI. The variable domain in full, with the rest retrieved from reference TRBV2 and TRBJ2-7, is EPEVTQTPSHQVTQMGQEVILRCVPISNHLYFYWYRQILGQKVEFLVSFYNNEISEKSEIFDDQFSVERPDGSNFTLKIRSTKLEDSAMYFCASSANPGTSGLEQYFGPGTRLTVT.

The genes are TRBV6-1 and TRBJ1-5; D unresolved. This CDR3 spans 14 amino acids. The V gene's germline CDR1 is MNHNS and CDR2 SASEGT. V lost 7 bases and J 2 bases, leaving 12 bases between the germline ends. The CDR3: CASTLDMGNQPQHF. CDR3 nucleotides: TGTGCCAGCACCCTTGATATGGGCAATCAGCCCCAGCATTTT.

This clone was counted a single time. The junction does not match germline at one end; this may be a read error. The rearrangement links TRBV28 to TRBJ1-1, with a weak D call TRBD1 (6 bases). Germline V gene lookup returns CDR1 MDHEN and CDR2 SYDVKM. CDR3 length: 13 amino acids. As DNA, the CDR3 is TGTGCCACCAGTTTGTACAGGGACGCTGAAGCTTTCTTT. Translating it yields CATSLYRDAEAFF.

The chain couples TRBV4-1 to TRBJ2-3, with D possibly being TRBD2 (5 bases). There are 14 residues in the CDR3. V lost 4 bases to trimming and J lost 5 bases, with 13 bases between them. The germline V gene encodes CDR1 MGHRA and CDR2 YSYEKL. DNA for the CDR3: TGCGCCAGCAGCCTCAGAGGACTTCAAGATACGCAGTATTTT. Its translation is CASSLRGLQDTQYF.

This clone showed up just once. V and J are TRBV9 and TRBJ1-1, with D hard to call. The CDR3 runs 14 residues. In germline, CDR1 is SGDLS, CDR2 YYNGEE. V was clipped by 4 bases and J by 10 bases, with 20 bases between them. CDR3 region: CASSPVGVRAGAFF. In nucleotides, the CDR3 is TGTGCCAGCAGCCCCGTCGGGGTCCGCGCAGGAGCTTTCTTT. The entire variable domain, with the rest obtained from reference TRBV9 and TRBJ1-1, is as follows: DSGVTQTPKHLITATGQRVTLRCSPRSGDLSVYWYQQSLDQGLQFLIQYYNGEERAKGNILERFSAQQFPDLHSELNLSSLELGDSALYFCASSPVGVRAGAFFGQGTRLTVV.

The CDR3 sequence: CAWSEGGGYTF. CDR3 DNA sequence: TGTGCCTGGAGTGAAGGGGGCGGCTACACCTTC. The V call is TRBV30, the J call TRBJ1-2, with 7 bases lining up with TRBD1. The J segment lost 8 bases and the V segment lost 1 base, leaving 1 base of the junction unmatched. The CDR3 is made up of 11 amino acids. CDR1 is GTSNPN, CDR2 SVGIG, per germline (reference sequence).

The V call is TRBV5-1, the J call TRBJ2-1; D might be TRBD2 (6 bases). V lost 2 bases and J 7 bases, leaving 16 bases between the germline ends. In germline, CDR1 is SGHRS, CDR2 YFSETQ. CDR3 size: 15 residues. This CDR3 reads CASSFRGNRGNEQFF. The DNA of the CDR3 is TGCGCCAGCAGCTTTCGAGGAAACCGGGGGAATGAGCAGTTCTTC.

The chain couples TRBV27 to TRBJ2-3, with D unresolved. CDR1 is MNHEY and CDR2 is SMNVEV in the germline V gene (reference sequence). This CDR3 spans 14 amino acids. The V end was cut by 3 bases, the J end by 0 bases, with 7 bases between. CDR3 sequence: CASSFTRSTDTQYF. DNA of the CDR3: TGTGCCAGCAGTTTCACACGGAGCACAGATACGCAGTATTTT.

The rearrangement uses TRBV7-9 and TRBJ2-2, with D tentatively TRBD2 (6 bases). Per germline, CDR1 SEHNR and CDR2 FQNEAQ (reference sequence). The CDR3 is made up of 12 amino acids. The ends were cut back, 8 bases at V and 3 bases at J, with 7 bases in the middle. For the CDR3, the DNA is TGTGCCAGCCGGGGGTACACCGGGGAGCTGTTTTTT. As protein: CASRGYTGELFF.

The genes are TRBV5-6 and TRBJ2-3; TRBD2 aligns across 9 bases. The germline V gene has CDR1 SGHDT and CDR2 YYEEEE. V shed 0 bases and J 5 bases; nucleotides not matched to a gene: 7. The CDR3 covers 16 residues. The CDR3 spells CASSLEPSGKVDTQYF. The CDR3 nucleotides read TGTGCCAGCAGCTTGGAGCCTAGCGGGAAGGTAGATACGCAGTATTTT.

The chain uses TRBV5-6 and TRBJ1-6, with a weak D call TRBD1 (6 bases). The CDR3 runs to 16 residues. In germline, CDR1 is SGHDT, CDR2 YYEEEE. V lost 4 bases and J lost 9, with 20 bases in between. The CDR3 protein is CASSPLTGSPGSPLHF. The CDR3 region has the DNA TGTGCCAGCAGCCCGCTGACAGGCTCCCCGGGTTCACCCCTCCACTTT.

DNA of the CDR3: TGTGCCAGCAGTACCCCCCGGCCTAGCGGGAGGACGACCTACGAGCAGTACTTC. Amino acid sequence: CASSTPRPSGRTTYEQYF. The chain joins TRBV28 to TRBJ2-7; 11 bases are a match to TRBD2. CDR1 is MDHEN, CDR2 SYDVKM, per germline. Trimming cost V 5 bases and J 2 bases; bases outside gene matches: 14. The CDR3 length is 18 residues.

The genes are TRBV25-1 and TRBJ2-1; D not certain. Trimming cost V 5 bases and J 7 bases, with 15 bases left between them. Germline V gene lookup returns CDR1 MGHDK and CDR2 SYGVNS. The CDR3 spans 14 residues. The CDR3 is CASSKSLVLNEQFF. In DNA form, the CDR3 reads TGTGCCAGCAGTAAGTCTTTAGTCCTAAATGAGCAGTTCTTC.

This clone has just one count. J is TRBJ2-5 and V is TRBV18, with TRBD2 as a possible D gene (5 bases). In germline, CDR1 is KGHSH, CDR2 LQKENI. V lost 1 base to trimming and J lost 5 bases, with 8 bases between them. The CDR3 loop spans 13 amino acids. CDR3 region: CASSPRGSETQYF. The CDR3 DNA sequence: TGTGCCAGCTCACCACGAGGGAGTGAGACCCAGTACTTC.

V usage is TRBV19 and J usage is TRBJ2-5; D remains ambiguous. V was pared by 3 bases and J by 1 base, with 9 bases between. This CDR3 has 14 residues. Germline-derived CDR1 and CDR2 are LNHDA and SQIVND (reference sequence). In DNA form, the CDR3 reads TGTGCCAGTAGTATCTCGGCTAGCCAAGAGACCCAGTACTTC. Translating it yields CASSISASQETQYF.

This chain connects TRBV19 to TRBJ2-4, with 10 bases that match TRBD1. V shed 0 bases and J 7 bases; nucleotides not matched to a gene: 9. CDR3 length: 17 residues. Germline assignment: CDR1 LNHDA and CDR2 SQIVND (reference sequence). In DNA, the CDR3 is TGTGCCAGTAGTATAGATGGGGGGACAGGGGCGGGGAACATTCAGTACTTC. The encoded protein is CASSIDGGTGAGNIQYF.

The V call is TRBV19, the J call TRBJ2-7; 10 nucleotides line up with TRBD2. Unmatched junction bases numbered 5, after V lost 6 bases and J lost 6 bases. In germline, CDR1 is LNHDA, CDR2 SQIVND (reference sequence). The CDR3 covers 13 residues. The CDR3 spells CASSQRGGGEQYF. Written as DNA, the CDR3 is TGTGCCAGTAGCCAGCGGGGGGGAGGCGAGCAGTACTTC. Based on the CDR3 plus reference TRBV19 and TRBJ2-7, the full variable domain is DGGITQSPKYLFRKEGQNVTLSCEQNLNHDAMYWYRQDPGQGLRLIYYSQIVNDFQKGDIAEGYSVSREKKESFPLTVTSAQKNPTAFYLCASSQRGGGEQYFGPGTRLTVT.

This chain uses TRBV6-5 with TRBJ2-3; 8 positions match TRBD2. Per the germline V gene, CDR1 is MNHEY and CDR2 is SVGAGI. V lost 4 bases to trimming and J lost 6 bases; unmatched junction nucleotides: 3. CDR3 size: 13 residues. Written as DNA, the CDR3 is TGTGCCAGCAGTTCGGGGGGGCCGGATACGCAGTATTTT. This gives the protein CASSSGGPDTQYF.

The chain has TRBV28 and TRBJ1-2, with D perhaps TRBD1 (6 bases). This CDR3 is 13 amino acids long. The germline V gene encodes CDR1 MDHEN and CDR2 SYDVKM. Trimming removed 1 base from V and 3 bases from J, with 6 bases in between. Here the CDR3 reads CASSLSGDYGYTF. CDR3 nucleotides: TGTGCCAGCAGTTTATCAGGGGACTATGGCTACACCTTC.

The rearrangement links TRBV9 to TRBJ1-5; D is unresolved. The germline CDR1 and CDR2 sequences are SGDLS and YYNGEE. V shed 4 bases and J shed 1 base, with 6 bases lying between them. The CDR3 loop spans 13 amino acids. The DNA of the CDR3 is TGTGCCAGCAGCCTCGACAGCAATCAGCCCCAGCATTTT. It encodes CASSLDSNQPQHF. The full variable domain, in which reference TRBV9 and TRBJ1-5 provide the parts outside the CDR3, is DSGVTQTPKHLITATGQRVTLRCSPRSGDLSVYWYQQSLDQGLQFLIQYYNGEERAKGNILERFSAQQFPDLHSELNLSSLELGDSALYFCASSLDSNQPQHFGDGTRLSIL.